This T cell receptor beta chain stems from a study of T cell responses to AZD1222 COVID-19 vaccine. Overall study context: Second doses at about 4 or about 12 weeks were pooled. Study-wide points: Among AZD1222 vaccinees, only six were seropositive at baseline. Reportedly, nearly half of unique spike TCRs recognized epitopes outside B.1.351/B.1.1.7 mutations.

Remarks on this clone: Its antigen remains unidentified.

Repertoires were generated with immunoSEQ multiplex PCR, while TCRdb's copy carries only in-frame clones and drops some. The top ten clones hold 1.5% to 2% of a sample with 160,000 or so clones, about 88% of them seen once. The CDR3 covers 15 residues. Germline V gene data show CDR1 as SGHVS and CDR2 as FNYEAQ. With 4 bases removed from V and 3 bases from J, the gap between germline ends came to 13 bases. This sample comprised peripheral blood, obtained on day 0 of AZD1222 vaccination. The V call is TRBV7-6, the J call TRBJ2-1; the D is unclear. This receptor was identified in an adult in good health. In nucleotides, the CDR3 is TGTGCCAGCAGCTACGACACCCAGAACTACAATGAGCAGTTCTTC. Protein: CASSYDTQNYNEQFF.